These 23 T cell receptor beta chains originate from one sample sequenced in a study of OX40 agonist ivuxolimab in advanced cancers. Only in-frame clones appear in the TCRdb table, and some are missing; sequencing was by immunoSEQ multiplex PCR. This sample has some 87,000 clones, with roughly 88% found just once. The specimen comprised CD4+ or CD8+ T cells sorted from blood, sampled in a trial of the OX40 agonist ivuxolimab. These receptors were obtained from an adult with an advanced solid tumor such as melanoma, head and neck, liver or kidney cancer.

This clone was seen once. CDR3 protein: CASSRTGGTNYGYTF. The CDR3 DNA sequence: TGCGCCAGCAGCCGGACAGGGGGGACTAACTATGGCTACACCTTC. The V call is TRBV5-1, the J call TRBJ1-2, with 10 nucleotides matching TRBD1. This CDR3 is 15 amino acids long. Germline CDR1 SGHRS, CDR2 YFSETQ. With V trimmed by 4 bases and J by 0 bases, 3 bases remained unmatched.

This clone appeared once. The gene calls are TRBV7-9 and TRBJ1-2; the D gene is possibly TRBD1 (6 bases). CDR3 size: 16 residues. Trimming cost V 8 bases and J 4 bases, with 23 bases left between them. The germline CDR1 and CDR2 sequences are SEHNR and FQNEAQ (reference sequence). The CDR3 DNA reads TGTGCCAGCTCCCCGATAGGCAGGGGTCAATTCTATGGCTACACCTTC. Protein sequence: CASSPIGRGQFYGYTF.

This chain uses TRBV5-4 with TRBJ1-4; 11 bases align to TRBD1. Germline CDR1 is SGHNT and CDR2 is YYREEE (reference sequence). The J segment lost 6 bases and the V segment lost 4 bases, leaving 5 bases of the junction unmatched. The CDR3 covers 15 residues. The CDR3 sequence is CASSPGGQGDEKLFF. The CDR3 DNA reads TGTGCCAGCAGCCCGGGGGGACAGGGGGATGAAAAACTGTTTTTT. Looking up the rest from reference TRBV5-4 and TRBJ1-4 gives the full variable domain: ETGVTQSPTHLIKTRGQQVTLRCSSQSGHNTVSWYQQALGQGPQFIFQYYREEENGRGNFPPRFSGLQFPNYSSELNVNALELDDSALYLCASSPGGQGDEKLFFGSGTQLSVL.

The chain couples TRBV28 to TRBJ2-7; D uncertain. Trimming stripped 3 bases from V and 2 bases from J, with 8 bases between. The germline V gene has CDR1 MDHEN and CDR2 SYDVKM. The CDR3 spans 13 residues. The CDR3 DNA reads TGTGCCAGCAGTTTTAACTCCCCCTACGAGCAGTACTTC. This translates into CASSFNSPYEQYF.

This chain links TRBV5-1 with TRBJ2-2; weak D call: TRBD2 (5 bases). The CDR3 has 18 residues. The V gene lost 0 bases and the J gene lost 1 base, with 16 bases spanning the gap. Germline assignment: CDR1 SGHRS and CDR2 YFSETQ. The CDR3 spells CASSLVRGSGKNTGELFF. CDR3 in DNA: TGCGCCAGCAGCTTGGTTCGGGGATCGGGAAAGAACACCGGGGAGCTGTTTTTT.

This clone was picked up one time. The chain is built from TRBV2 and TRBJ1-2; D remains unclear. The CDR3 is 12 amino acids. Germline values: CDR1 SNHLY, CDR2 FYNNEI. The V end lost 2 bases, the J end lost 8 bases, and 9 bases lay between the germline ends. The CDR3 region has the DNA TGTGCCAGCAGTGAACGGGGTTACGGCTACACCTTC. It translates to CASSERGYGYTF.

The chain recombines TRBV10-3 with TRBJ1-5; 7 positions agree with TRBD1. J gave up 7 bases and V 2 bases, and 8 bases lay outside the gene matches. CDR3 length: 15 residues. Germline V gene lookup returns CDR1 ENHRY and CDR2 SYGVKD. The CDR3 DNA sequence: TGTGCCATCAGTGAGCAGGGGGGGGTCGGGCAGCCCCAGCATTTT. Amino acid sequence: CAISEQGGVGQPQHF.

The chain recombines TRBV10-3 with TRBJ1-5, with D perhaps TRBD1 (6 bases). The V gene's germline CDR1 is ENHRY and CDR2 SYGVKD. V dropped 6 bases and J dropped 4 bases, with 13 bases sitting between them. This CDR3 comprises 14 residues. This CDR3 reads CAIRSDRRNQPQHF. CDR3 coding DNA: TGTGCCATCAGGTCAGACAGGAGGAATCAGCCCCAGCATTTT.

This clone counts as medium-sized. The CDR3 loop reads CAISEEHAEQYF. For the CDR3, the DNA is TGTGCCATCAGTGAAGAACACGCCGAGCAGTACTTC. The chain couples TRBV10-3 to TRBJ2-7; no definite D call. The germline CDR1 and CDR2 sequences are ENHRY and SYGVKD. Trimming left V 3 bases short and J 6 bases short, with 9 bases between. The CDR3 runs 12 residues.

The V gene is TRBV5-4, the J gene TRBJ2-1; TRBD2 matches 8 bases. The V gene end was trimmed by 4 bases and the J gene end by 1 base; junction bases not matched to a gene: 4. The germline V gene encodes CDR1 SGHNT and CDR2 YYREEE (reference sequence). The CDR3 loop spans 15 amino acids. The CDR3 DNA reads TGTGCCAGCAGCCTTAGCGGGGCATCCTACAATGAGCAGTTCTTC. Residues: CASSLSGASYNEQFF.

CDR3 in amino acids: CASSHPGGLSGNTIYF. DNA of the CDR3: TGCGCCAGCAGCCATCCTGGGGGACTCTCTGGAAACACCATATATTTT. This chain connects TRBV4-1 to TRBJ1-3; D may be TRBD1 (5 bases). The CDR3 sequence is 16 residues long. V was trimmed by 3 bases and J by 0 bases, leaving 12 bases between them. CDR1 is MGHRA, CDR2 YSYEKL, per germline.

The V and J genes are TRBV19 and TRBJ2-3; 9 bases fit TRBD2. CDR3 length equals 18 residues. The junction had 14 bases not matched to a gene; V was cut back by 3 bases and J by 4 bases. Per the germline V gene, CDR1 is LNHDA and CDR2 is SQIVND (reference sequence). The CDR3 region has the DNA TGTGCCAGTAGTATGGGGGGCCCCTTAGCGGGAGTCGCAGATACGCAGTATTTT. Translated, it gives CASSMGGPLAGVADTQYF. Filled out from reference TRBV19 and TRBJ2-3, the complete variable domain reads DGGITQSPKYLFRKEGQNVTLSCEQNLNHDAMYWYRQDPGQGLRLIYYSQIVNDFQKGDIAEGYSVSREKKESFPLTVTSAQKNPTAFYLCASSMGGPLAGVADTQYFGPGTRLTVL.

J is TRBJ1-2 and V is TRBV19, with unresolved D. The germline V gene encodes CDR1 LNHDA and CDR2 SQIVND (reference sequence). This CDR3 comprises 14 residues. V lost 6 bases, J lost 3 bases, and 14 bases lay in between. This CDR3 reads CASRSQGGDYGYTF. Here the CDR3 DNA reads TGTGCCAGTAGGTCCCAAGGAGGTGACTATGGCTACACCTTC.

This rearrangement joins TRBV10-1 to TRBJ2-3; 8 bases are shared with TRBD1. V lost 5 bases, J lost 5 bases, and 9 bases stayed unmatched. Germline V gene lookup returns CDR1 WNHNN and CDR2 SYGVQD (reference sequence). The CDR3 totals 15 residues. The DNA for the CDR3 is TGCGCCAGCAGTTCCCAAGCAGGGGGCTTAGATACGCAGTATTTT. It is translated as CASSSQAGGLDTQYF.

The chain combines TRBV6-1 with TRBJ1-2; D not certain. The CDR3 extends over 13 amino acids. The germline CDR1 and CDR2 sequences are MNHNS and SASEGT. The ends were cut back, 6 bases at V and 4 bases at J, with 12 bases in the middle. The CDR3 region has the DNA TGTGCCAGCAGCCTCGAGGTCGCCTATGGCTACACCTTC. As protein: CASSLEVAYGYTF.

This chain uses TRBV27 with TRBJ2-7; D is perhaps TRBD2 (5 bases). The CDR3 extends over 13 amino acids. Germline V gene sequence: CDR1 MNHEY, CDR2 SMNVEV (reference sequence). Trimming took off 4 bases at V and 2 bases at J, with 9 bases between the two ends. For the CDR3, the DNA is TGTGCCAGCAGTTCAGCGGCTACCTACGAGCAGTACTTC. Translation: CASSSAATYEQYF.

The CDR3: CASSPYRGRIEKLFF. The CDR3 DNA reads as TGTGCCAGCAGCCCGTACCGGGGGCGCATTGAAAAACTGTTTTTT. This chain joins TRBV5-6 and TRBJ1-4, with D possibly TRBD1 on 6 matching bases. The CDR3 covers 15 residues. V was clipped by 4 bases and J by 7 bases, with 17 bases between them. Per the germline V gene, CDR1 is SGHDT and CDR2 is YYEEEE.

A single count supports this clone. The chain couples TRBV5-8 to TRBJ2-7; unclear D gene. This CDR3 is 16 amino acids long. Trimming stripped 0 bases from V and 3 bases from J, with 16 bases between. Germline CDR1 reads SGHTS; CDR2 reads YDEGEE. CDR3 amino acids: CASSLAFQSGYYEQYF. CDR3 DNA: TGTGCCAGCAGCTTGGCCTTTCAGTCGGGCTACTACGAGCAGTACTTC.

The J gene is TRBJ1-2, the V gene TRBV27; possibly TRBD1 for D (5 bases). V was cut by 2 bases and J by 7 bases, with 11 bases left in between. The CDR3 runs to 13 residues. CDR1 is MNHEY and CDR2 is SMNVEV in the germline V gene (reference sequence). The DNA for the CDR3 is TGTGCCAGCAGTTTAAACCAGGGACGTGGCTACACCTTC. Translation: CASSLNQGRGYTF.

This clone has only one observation. The chain joins TRBV9 to TRBJ1-3; weak D call: TRBD1 (6 bases). Germline V gene lookup returns CDR1 SGDLS and CDR2 YYNGEE. V was shortened by 0 bases and J by 7 bases, with 11 bases between the two germline ends. This CDR3 region has 14 residues. Here the CDR3 reads CASSVAGARNTIYF. The CDR3 DNA reads as TGTGCCAGCAGCGTAGCGGGGGCACGGAACACCATATATTTT.

The rearrangement links TRBV12-2 to TRBJ2-2; the DNA was not compared with TRBD2, the D call given in the table. TRBV12-2 is marked as a pseudogene. CDR3 size: 15 residues. Written as DNA, the CDR3 is TGTGCAAGTCGCTTAGATGACGGGGGAGACGGGGAGCTGTTTTTT. As protein: CASRLDDGGDGELFF.

The chain employs TRBV5-6 and TRBJ1-4; the D gene is possibly TRBD1 (5 bases). V lost 0 bases, J lost 4 bases, and 7 bases lay in between. The CDR3 has 14 residues. The V gene's germline CDR1 is SGHDT and CDR2 YYEEEE. DNA of the CDR3: TGTGCCAGCAGCTTGGGACAGCTTAATGAAAAACTGTTTTTT. Its translation: CASSLGQLNEKLFF.

This clone was seen only once. The chain combines TRBV5-6 with TRBJ2-5; perhaps D is TRBD1 or TRBD2 (6 bases each). There are 13 residues in the CDR3. CDR1 is SGHDT and CDR2 is YYEEEE in the germline V gene. The V and J ends lost 4 bases and 4 bases respectively, with 11 bases between them. The CDR3: CASSPEGGETQYF. The CDR3 DNA sequence: TGTGCCAGCAGCCCGGAGGGGGGAGAGACCCAGTACTTC. Looking up the rest from reference TRBV5-6 and TRBJ2-5 gives the full variable domain: DAGVTQSPTHLIKTRGQQVTLRCSPKSGHDTVSWYQQALGQGPQFIFQYYEEEERQRGNFPDRFSGHQFPNYSSELNVNALLLGDSALYLCASSPEGGETQYFGPGTRLLVL.